A single sample is the source of the 6 T cell receptor beta chains below, sequenced in a study of shared T cell receptors in the human thymus. Using immunoSEQ multiplex PCR, the repertoire was profiled, and TCRdb retains in-frame clones only, with some absent. The data contain 450,000 to 650,000 clones, around 78% of them seen just once; the ten biggest clones take up roughly 0.013%. The sample was also linked to a second study, of human thymus T cells.

The source material was thymocytes. The receptors were sampled from a boy less than two years old with a congenital heart defect.

This chain connects TRBV4-1 to TRBJ1-5, with D tentatively TRBD1 (6 bases). Germline-derived CDR1 and CDR2 are MGHRA and YSYEKL. The V and J ends lost 4 bases and 2 bases respectively, with 18 bases between them. The CDR3 extends over 17 amino acids. In nucleotides, the CDR3 is TGCGCCAGCAGCCTTCAACCCCCAAAGGGGGGCAATCAGCCCCAGCATTTT. This translates into CASSLQPPKGGNQPQHF.

V gene TRBV4-3 combines with J gene TRBJ2-7, with 10 positions matching TRBD1. Trimming removed 3 bases from V and 5 bases from J; junction bases left unmatched: 4. Per the germline V gene, CDR1 is LGHNA and CDR2 is YSLEER. CDR3 length: 14 residues. The CDR3 region has the DNA TGCGCCAGCAGCCACGGGACAGGGGCCAACGAGCAGTACTTC. It translates to CASSHGTGANEQYF.

The chain uses TRBV27 and TRBJ2-1; TRBD2 is a possible D gene (6 bases). This CDR3 region has 15 residues. CDR1 is MNHEY, CDR2 SMNVEV, per germline (reference sequence). The ends were cut back, 6 bases at V and 4 bases at J, with 16 bases in the middle. The CDR3 spells CASRSGLAEYNEQFF. CDR3 bases: TGTGCCAGCAGGTCCGGTTTAGCGGAATACAATGAGCAGTTCTTC.

The chain links TRBV2 to TRBJ2-5, with D possibly TRBD2 on 7 matching bases. V was shortened by 4 bases and J by 7 bases, with 13 bases between the two germline ends. The CDR3 consists of 13 residues. Looked up from germline, CDR1 is SNHLY and CDR2 is FYNNEI. CDR3 DNA: TGTGCCAGCAGTGCGGGGGGCTCTGGGACCCAGTACTTC. It codes for CASSAGGSGTQYF.

In this sample, this clone turned up once. V gene TRBV27 combines with J gene TRBJ2-2, with TRBD2 identical over 9 bases. CDR3 size: 17 residues. Germline V gene lookup returns CDR1 MNHEY and CDR2 SMNVEV (reference sequence). Losses at the gene ends were 0 bases for V and 8 bases for J; bases not matched to a gene: 10. The CDR3, as DNA: TGTGCCAGCAGTTTATCCCATCGGGGACTAGCTCTTGGGGAGCTGTTTTTT. This gives the protein CASSLSHRGLALGELFF.

This chain joins TRBV7-6 and TRBJ2-1, with 13 nucleotides matching TRBD2. The CDR3 has 13 residues. J was trimmed by 14 bases and V by 5 bases; bases with no gene match: 6. Per the germline V gene, CDR1 is SGHVS and CDR2 is FNYEAQ. CDR3 sequence: CASSDTGTSGKFF. In nucleotides, the CDR3 is TGTGCCAGCAGCGACACCGGGACTAGCGGGAAGTTCTTC. Complete variable domain (other parts from reference TRBV7-6 and TRBJ2-1): GAGVSQSPRYKVTKRGQDVALRCDPISGHVSLYWYRQALGQGPEFLTYFNYEAQQDKSGLPNDRFSAERPEGSISTLTIQRTEQRDSAMYRCASSDTGTSGKFFGPGTRLTVL.